The present T cell receptor (beta chain) was sequenced within a study of shared clonotypes between healthy human individuals. This CDR3 region has 12 residues. From germline, CDR1 is SEHNR and CDR2 FQNEAQ (reference sequence). V gave up 9 bases and J gave up 7 bases, with 12 bases separating them. As concerns this clone: Its antigen is as yet unknown.

Assay: immunoSEQ multiplex PCR; the TCRdb copy retains only in-frame clones and omits some. The sample holds over a million clones, about 96% seen once. Findings and caveats of the study: Blood alone was sampled, and tissue repertoires likely differ.

Only Caucasian adults living in Nashville, Tennessee made up the donor group. The rearrangement uses TRBV7-9 and TRBJ1-4; D is uncertain. Sequenced: naive CD4+ T cells sorted from blood. Subset given: CD45RA+ positively selected. The sequence came from a man aged 30 to 45 in good health. CDR3 loop: CASHLPPEKLFF. The CDR3 DNA reads TGTGCCAGTCACCTGCCCCCTGAAAAACTGTTTTTT.